This TCR beta chain was recorded in a study of cytomegalovirus exposure and HLA in healthy donors. Study at large: HLA-typed donors were the source of approximately 88 million unique TCRs held in an early data release.

Study-level findings and limits: The study designated around 150 TCR beta chains cytomegalovirus-associated.

Worth noting for this clone: No antigen is known for it.

The primer mix had 60 Vbeta and 13 Jbeta primers. The repertoire was sequenced with immunoSEQ multiplex PCR; TCRdb's copy has only in-frame clones and lacks some. The sample lists under 200,000 clones; over 75% were seen once. The germline V gene has CDR1 SGHNT and CDR2 YYREEE (reference sequence). The CDR3 runs 15 residues. J lost 4 bases, V lost 4 bases, and 10 bases had no gene match. The source is a woman aged 45 to 65 in good health and CMV-seropositive. The material sequenced was PBMCs. This chain links TRBV5-4 with TRBJ1-2; 7 bases are a match to TRBD1. DNA for the CDR3: TGTGCCAGCAGCCAACGGGCAGGGGGTTCCTATGGCTACACCTTC. Amino acids: CASSQRAGGSYGYTF.